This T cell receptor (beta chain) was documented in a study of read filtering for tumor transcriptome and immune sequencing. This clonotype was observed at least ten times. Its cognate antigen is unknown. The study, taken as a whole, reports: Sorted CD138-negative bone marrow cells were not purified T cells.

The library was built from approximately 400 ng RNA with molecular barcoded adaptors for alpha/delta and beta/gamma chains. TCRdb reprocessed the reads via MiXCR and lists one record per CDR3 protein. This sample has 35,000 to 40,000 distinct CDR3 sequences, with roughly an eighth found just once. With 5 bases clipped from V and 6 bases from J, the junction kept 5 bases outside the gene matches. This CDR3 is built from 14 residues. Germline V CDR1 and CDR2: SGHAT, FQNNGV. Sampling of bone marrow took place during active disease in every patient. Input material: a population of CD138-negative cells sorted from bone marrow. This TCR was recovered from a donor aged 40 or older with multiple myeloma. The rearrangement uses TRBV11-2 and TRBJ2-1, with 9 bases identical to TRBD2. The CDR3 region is CASSPSTSGNEQFF. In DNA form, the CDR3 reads TGTGCCAGCAGCCCCTCGACTAGCGGCAATGAGCAGTTCTTC.